This T cell receptor beta chain was identified in a study of shared clonotypes between healthy human individuals (TCRdb year 2020). About the full investigation: The cohort included a few men and two women between 18 and 49 years of age. Each donor's leukapheresis produced roughly between roughly 0.85 and 10 billion PBMCs. Different laboratories and diverse techniques were used to prepare libraries and sequence TCR repertoires, to increase sequencing depth and limit assay-specific biases. Blood TCR repertoires of roughly five healthy adults were deeply sequenced to estimate repertoire size and the extent of clonotype sharing between individuals. For each donor, CD4 naive and CD4 memory were each run on three plates, CD8 naive on two plates, and CD8 memory on one plate. Findings and caveats that apply to the study as a whole: Because the study included only a small number of donors, the genetic and exposure-history diversity represented was limited. Only blood was sampled, and tissue TCR repertoires likely differ from those in blood. Larger estimated clonotype richness was generally found for naive subsets than for memory subsets. Incomplete sequencing was indicated by rarefaction of sorted-subset datasets, despite the large sequencing depth. Sharing across a few donors was observed for about 5% of naive CD4, 3% to 3.5% of naive CD8, around 2.5% of memory CD4, and around 0.44% of memory CD8 clonotypes. Pairwise subsampling indicated that sequencing depth was expected to affect the degree of clonotype sharing among donors. Higher generation probabilities were observed for clonotypes shared by all four sorted-subset donors than for non-shared clonotypes.

CD8 naive samples consisted of CD45RO-negative cells that were positively selected for CCR7, yielding a CD45RA+CCR7+ population without TemRA cells. The donors were healthy, HIV-negative adults who had no recently reported acute infections or vaccinations. All donors were Caucasian adults living in Nashville, Tennessee, USA. Blood was collected by leukapheresis, and PBMCs were isolated by Ficoll-Histopaque density gradient centrifugation and then cryopreserved in liquid nitrogen vapor phase. Purity and quantity of every magnetically sorted T cell population were checked by analytical flow cytometry. Genomic DNA was isolated from every sorted fraction and measured by UV absorbance on a Nanodrop 2000c. TCR CDR3 regions were amplified from genomic DNA by multiplex PCR using the deep immunoSEQ assay. Extracted genomic DNA from each cell subset was spread evenly across all wells of several immunoSEQ 96-well plates, with each plate serving as a replicate. For sorted subsets, about 200 ng genomic DNA, equal to tens of thousands of T cell genomes, was loaded into each replicate PCR. Purified libraries were measured with a Qubit 3.0 fluorometer, size-checked on a Bioanalyzer 2100, and measured again with the KAPA Library Quantification kit. A separate single-read 150-cycle Illumina NextSeq 550 flow cell was used to sequence each immunoSEQ 96-well plate. Regarding the original processing steps: Because the immunoSEQ output held only junctional sequences and lacked quality scores, the filtering could not match the filtering applied to full-length reads. To assign V/J genes and CDR3, sequences were annotated against IMGT germline references using PyIR, a Python wrapper for IgBLAST v1.9. Reads were removed for weak V/J assignments (E-value above 1e-6), missing CDR3, stop codons, out-of-frame junctions, or ambiguous translated residues. V3J clonotypes were defined by identical inferred V gene, J gene, and CDR3 amino acid sequence. Percentage overlap between repertoires was calculated by dividing the number of shared unique clonotypes by the size of the smaller repertoire. Three approaches were used to assess repertoire richness: RTK rarefaction, the Chao1 estimator, and Recon v2.1 estimates of unobserved clonotypes. For all TCRbeta clonotypes obtained by the gDNA method from a few donors, generation probabilities were computed with OLGA. Sourced from immuneACCESS, this table was stored by TCRdb with only in-frame sequences that have V and J called. A share of the clones is absent; for the studies checked, an unresolved V gene accounts for under half, and the remainder has no known explanation. For V, J and clone size, that table is used; D and trimming come from the DNA. Across this sample there are roughly 2.1 million clones, with 85% to 95% seen only once. The top ten constitute under 2% of the sample.

Worth noting for this clone: Its antigen is still unknown. Base qualities are missing; no much larger clone stands one base away.

Including the terminal cysteine and phenylalanine, the CDR3 comprises 14 residues. Here the CDR3 DNA is all that survives: 42 bases in frame from base 1. Trimming costs V 4 bases and J 4 bases, and their ends lie 13 bases apart. From the germline V gene, CDR1 is SGDLS and CDR2 is YYNGEE. The chain joins TRBV9 to TRBJ2-3; the D segment cannot be called with confidence. The sample consisted of naive CD8+ T cells from PBMCs. What the cell subset or site label conveys for this sample: CD45RA+CCR7+. This sequence was found in a man younger than 30 in good health. Some clones in this sample may be carry-over from other donors' samples. For the CDR3, the sequence is CASSIRTQADTQYF. The DNA is as follows: TGTGCCAGCAGCATCCGGACCCAGGCAGATACGCAGTATTTT. The variable domain in full, with residues beyond the CDR3 obtained from the reference TRBV9 and TRBJ2-3 genes, is DSGVTQTPKHLITATGQRVTLRCSPRSGDLSVYWYQQSLDQGLQFLIQYYNGEERAKGNILERFSAQQFPDLHSELNLSSLELGDSALYFCASSIRTQADTQYFGPGTRLTVL.